The rows below give T cell receptor beta chains drawn from one sample of a study of CD8+ T cells in alopecia areata. Measured with immunoSEQ multiplex PCR; TCRdb has only the in-frame clones, and not every one. Found here are under 5,500 clones, around three fifths of them singletons; the top ten hold roughly 11%. This specimen was skin, taken at approximately week 36, from a patient treated with tofacitinib. All receptors come from a human donor with alopecia areata. Each CDR3 is given with its conserved first and last residue. D genes are given only for firm matches. Expanded clones are given a class, and other clones once, few, many or no size at all.

V gene	J gene	D gene	clone size	CDR3 DNA	CDR3 protein
TRBV30	TRBJ1-5	TRBD1	.	TGTGCCTGGAGCCAGGGGGGCCGGCAGCCCCAGCATTTT	CAWSQGGRQPQHF
TRBV5-6	TRBJ2-7	.	.	TGTGCCAGCAGCTTGGGCGTGGGAGAGGAGGCTTACGAGCAGTACTTC	CASSLGVGEEAYEQYF
TRBV2	TRBJ2-7	TRBD1	.	TGTGCCAGCACTAGGGACAGCTATTACGGAGAGCAGTACTTC	CASTRDSYYGEQYF
TRBV19	TRBJ2-1	.	.	TGTGCCAGTAGTTTGGGGCAGGGGGGGGGAGTATACAATGAGCAGTTCTTC	CASSLGQGGGVYNEQFF
TRBV25-1	TRBJ2-5	TRBD2	.	TGTGCCAGCAGTAGCGCGGGAGGAGTGGGGAGGCTAGAGACCCAGTACTTC	CASSSAGGVGRLETQYF
TRBV18	TRBJ2-5	TRBD2	few	TGTGCCAGCTCACCCCCCGGGACTACTGAGACCCAGTACTTC	CASSPPGTTETQYF
TRBV7-8	TRBJ2-1	TRBD2	.	TGTGCCAGCACCCTTAGCGCCAGCGGGGTAAGCTCCTACAATGAGCAGTTCTTC	CASTLSASGVSSYNEQFF
TRBV7-6	TRBJ1-5	.	.	TGTGCCAGCAGGGTTGGCAATCAGCCCCAGCATTTT	CASRVGNQPQHF
TRBV5-4	TRBJ2-5	TRBD2	.	TGTGCCAGCGAGCGGGAGATGGGTGAGACCCAGTACTTC	CASEREMGETQYF
TRBV7-9	TRBJ2-7	TRBD1	few	TGTGCCGGGAAGGGGGCTGGCGAGCAGTACTTC	CAGKGAGEQYF
TRBV30	TRBJ1-5	TRBD1	.	TGTGCCTGGAGTCCCGGACAGGGGGCTCAGCCCCAGCATTTT	CAWSPGQGAQPQHF
TRBV21-1	TRBJ1-2	.	few	TGTGCCAGCACCGGACAGGGTACGGGCTACACCTTC	CASTGQGTGYTF
TRBV5-4	TRBJ2-1	TRBD2	.	TGTGCCAGCAGCCCGGTTTGGGAGGGGTCCTACAATGAGCAGTTCTTC	CASSPVWEGSYNEQFF
TRBV6-5	TRBJ2-7	TRBD1	.	TGTGCCAGCAGTCCGGGACAGGGGGCTTCCTACGAGCAGTACTTC	CASSPGQGASYEQYF
TRBV30	TRBJ2-6	.	once	TGTGCCAAAGGTTTCTCTGGGGCCAACGTCCTGACTTTC	CAKGFSGANVLTF
TRBV4-1	TRBJ2-7	.	.	TGCGCCAGCAGCCTCACAAGGAACTACGAGCAGTACTTC	CASSLTRNYEQYF
TRBV6-5	TRBJ1-1	.	.	TGTGCCAGCAGTTCCTCAGGGTATCGGATGAACACTGAAGCTTTCTTT	CASSSSGYRMNTEAFF
TRBV29-1	TRBJ1-1	.	few	TGCAGCGTTAATTCCGGTCGGGGAGCTTTCTTT	CSVNSGRGAFF
TRBV4-1	TRBJ2-5	TRBD1	.	TGTGCCAGCAGCCAAGGGGACAGTGAAGAGACCCAGTACTTC	CASSQGDSEETQYF
TRBV4-1	TRBJ2-2	.	.	TGCGCCAGCAGCCAAGTTTCGGCAGGGAACACCGGGGAGCTGTTTTTT	CASSQVSAGNTGELFF
TRBV5-4	TRBJ1-1	TRBD1	.	TGTGCCAGCAGCTTGGACAGGGGTGGTGAAGCTTTCTTT	CASSLDRGGEAFF
TRBV19	TRBJ1-2	TRBD1	.	TGTGCCAGTAACAGGGGCGCCGGATATGGCTACACCTTC	CASNRGAGYGYTF
TRBV19	TRBJ2-5	TRBD1	.	TGTGCCAGTAGATCAGGGACAGTCCAAGAGACCCAGTACTTC	CASRSGTVQETQYF
TRBV7-2	TRBJ2-7	.	large	TGTGCCAGCAGCTTAGAGTTGCGGTCCTTCGAGCAGTACTTC	CASSLELRSFEQYF
TRBV7-3	TRBJ2-3	.	.	TGTGCCAGCAGCTTAGGGGGCTATCTGGAAGAGTCGGGCACAGATACGCAGTATTTT	CASSLGGYLEESGTDTQYF
TRBV5-1	TRBJ2-5	.	.	TGCGCCAGCAGCTTGTGGGGTGACAAGGGGGTTCAAGAGACCCAGTACTTC	CASSLWGDKGVQETQYF
TRBV5-5	TRBJ2-3	.	.	TGTGCCAGCAGCTTGCGGGCCCCCTCCCCAGGTCGTACAGATACGCAGTATTTT	CASSLRAPSPGRTDTQYF
TRBV5-1	TRBJ2-7	TRBD2	.	TGCGCCAGCAGCTTCGCACTAGCGGCCTACGAGCAGTACTTC	CASSFALAAYEQYF
TRBV6-9	TRBJ2-1	.	.	TGTGCCAGCAGTTACAGGGGCCAACGGGGCAATGAGCAGTTCTTC	CASSYRGQRGNEQFF
TRBV7-2	TRBJ2-4	.	.	TGTGCCAGCAGCTTTGCGGGGGCGGCAGCCAAAAACATTCAGTACTTC	CASSFAGAAAKNIQYF
TRBV27	TRBJ1-5	.	.	TGTGCCAGCAGTCCCTCCGGGATTGGGCCCCAGCATTTT	CASSPSGIGPQHF
TRBV4-3	TRBJ2-7	.	.	TGCGCCAGCAGCCAAGATCGGCAGGGGAGCGAGCAGTACTTC	CASSQDRQGSEQYF
TRBV28	TRBJ1-4	.	.	TGTGCCAGCAGTCCCGGGGATTGGACTAATGAAAAACTGTTTTTT	CASSPGDWTNEKLFF
TRBV7-9	TRBJ2-1	.	.	TGTGCCAGCAGCTCGATCGGGTTTTACAATGAGCAGTTCTTC	CASSSIGFYNEQFF
TRBV5-1	TRBJ2-7	.	.	TGCGCCAGCAGCTTGACTGCGGGTGGTGGCTACGAGCAGTACTTC	CASSLTAGGGYEQYF
TRBV4-1	TRBJ2-2	.	few	TGCGCCAGCAGCCCCCCCTTGGGGGATACGAACACCGGGGAGCTGTTTTTT	CASSPPLGDTNTGELFF
TRBV6-5	TRBJ1-1	.	.	TGTGCCAGCAGTTACTCCCGGGGGGGCACTGAAGCTTTCTTT	CASSYSRGGTEAFF
TRBV9	TRBJ1-1	TRBD1	.	TGTGCCAGCAGCGCACAGGGGCACATCGATGAAGCTTTCTTT	CASSAQGHIDEAFF
TRBV30	TRBJ2-7	.	.	TGTGCCTGGAGTGGTACCTACGAGCAGTACTTC	CAWSGTYEQYF
TRBV5-4	TRBJ2-3	.	.	TGTGCCAGCAGCAGGGTTTCAGATACGCAGTATTTT	CASSRVSDTQYF
TRBV6-5	TRBJ2-7	.	.	TGTGCCAGCAGTAAGGGGACTCCCTCCCAGCAGTACTTC	CASSKGTPSQQYF
TRBV29-1	TRBJ2-7	.	.	TGCAGCGTTGAAGATCCAGGGGACGAGCAGTACTTC	CSVEDPGDEQYF
TRBV6-5	TRBJ2-7	TRBD1	.	TGTGCCAGCAGTTACGAGGACAGGGGAAGTTGTGAGCAGTACTTC	CASSYEDRGSCEQYF
TRBV29-1	TRBJ2-1	.	.	TGCAGCGTTAGACAATTCCAAGAAGGGGAGCAGTTCTTC	CSVRQFQEGEQFF
TRBV7-8	TRBJ2-3	TRBD2	.	TGTGCCAGCAGCTTAGCTAGCGGGAAGGGTGATACGCAGTATTTT	CASSLASGKGDTQYF
TRBV5-6	TRBJ2-3	TRBD1	.	TGTGCCAGCAGCTTTGAAGACAGGGGGGCAGATACGCAGTATTTT	CASSFEDRGADTQYF
TRBV7-2	TRBJ2-3	.	.	TGTGCCAGCAGCTTTAGAATGGATACGCAGTATTTT	CASSFRMDTQYF
TRBV28	TRBJ2-3	TRBD2	.	TGTGCCAGCAGTTTCCCCGGACTAGCGGATAGCACAGATACGCAGTATTTT	CASSFPGLADSTDTQYF
TRBV28	TRBJ1-1	.	large	TGTGCCAGCAGTTTACAAGAGAACACTGAAGCTTTCTTT	CASSLQENTEAFF